The sequence of this T cell receptor (beta chain) was determined in a study of cytomegalovirus exposure and HLA in healthy donors. Looking at the study overall: Earlier results showed 90 million to 130 million unique TCR beta sequences derived from approximately 170 million T cells.

This PCR relied on a set of 60 Vbeta primers and 13 Jbeta primers. Assay: immunoSEQ multiplex PCR; the TCRdb copy retains only in-frame clones and omits some. The sample carries about 110,000 clones, 55% to 70% recorded once. This clone was detected once. Its antigen is not identified. Other DNA sequences of this sample code for an identical CDR3. This CDR3 region has 15 residues. Germline CDR1 GTSNPN, CDR2 SVGIG (reference sequence). Trimming took off 0 bases at V and 1 base at J, with 10 bases between the two ends. General study findings and limits: The study recorded 150 to 200 TCR beta chains that were cytomegalovirus-associated.

The sample was PBMCs. This TCR was sampled from a woman aged 25 to 45 in good health and CMV-seronegative. The chain employs TRBV30 and TRBJ2-1; D is perhaps TRBD2 (6 bases). CDR3: CAWSVLGGSYNEQFF. The CDR3 DNA follows: TGTGCCTGGAGTGTTTTGGGAGGTTCCTACAATGAGCAGTTCTTC.